One and the same sample provided the 8 T cell receptor beta chains below, sequenced in a study of STAT5B mutations in CD4+ large granular lymphocyte leukemia. Only in-frame clones appear in the TCRdb table, and some are missing; sequencing was by immunoSEQ multiplex PCR. The table shows approximately 52,000 clones, with roughly two thirds occurring only once. The sample taken for sequencing was CD4+ T cells from blood buffy coats. The receptors derive from a human donor in good health.

The genes are TRBV5-8 and TRBJ1-2; D may be TRBD1 (5 bases). The CDR3 is made up of 13 amino acids. The V gene's germline CDR1 is SGHTS and CDR2 YDEGEE. Trimming stripped 3 bases from V and 4 bases from J, with 10 bases between. CDR3: CASSSDKFYGYTF. CDR3 DNA sequence: TGTGCCAGCAGCTCGGACAAATTCTATGGCTACACCTTC.

This clone was detected a few times. The genes are TRBV7-8 and TRBJ2-7; 9 bases fit TRBD1. Germline loops: CDR1 SGHVS, CDR2 FQNEAQ. V shed 1 base, J shed 4 bases, and the junction held 2 bases outside the gene matches. The CDR3 loop spans 14 amino acids. CDR3 coding DNA: TGTGCCAGCAGCTTAGTACAGGGGGCTTACGAGCAGTACGTC. This sequence encodes CASSLVQGAYEQYV.

The chain is built from TRBV5-1 and TRBJ2-3; no reliable D call. CDR3 size: 11 residues. Germline CDR1 reads SGHRS; CDR2 reads YFSETQ. V lost 7 bases and J 3 bases, leaving 6 bases between the germline ends. The CDR3 DNA is TGCGCCAGCTATGAGACAGATACGCAGTATTTT. Translating it yields CASYETDTQYF.

Only a few counts were recorded for this clone. The chain employs TRBV2 and TRBJ1-5; D gene unclear. The germline V gene encodes CDR1 SNHLY and CDR2 FYNNEI. Between the trimmed V and J ends, which lost 3 bases and 7 bases, there was a span of 10 bases. The CDR3 is 13 residues long. CDR3 amino acids: CASSDARRQPQHF. CDR3 nucleotide sequence: TGTGCCAGCAGTGATGCCCGGAGGCAGCCCCAGCATTTT.

This chain joins TRBV6-5 and TRBJ2-2; 10 bases match TRBD1. This CDR3 spans 14 amino acids. Germline loops: CDR1 MNHEY, CDR2 SVGAGI. With V trimmed by 5 bases and J by 5 bases, 2 bases remained unmatched. CDR3 in DNA: TGTGCCAGCAGTCGGGACAGGGGAACCGGGGAGCTGTTTTTT. This encodes CASSRDRGTGELFF.

This chain joins TRBV19 and TRBJ2-3; D possibly corresponds to TRBD2 (5 bases). Trimming removed 1 base at V and 3 bases at J, with 14 bases between. CDR3 length: 16 residues. Germline CDR1 is LNHDA and CDR2 is SQIVND (reference sequence). CDR3 protein: CASSIALARGTDTQYF. CDR3 coding DNA: TGTGCCAGTAGTATAGCTCTGGCCCGGGGTACAGATACGCAGTATTTT.

This clone was seen a handful of times. At one end the junction does not follow the germline gene, possibly because of a read error. J is TRBJ2-2 and V is TRBV7-7; TRBD1 agrees at 7 bases. The CDR3 is 14 residues long. Per the germline V gene, CDR1 is SSHAT and CDR2 is FNYEAQ (reference sequence). The CDR3 bases are TGTGCTAGCAGCCGGGACAGTACAACCGGGGAGCTGTTTTTT. Protein product: CASSRDSTTGELFF.

This clone was recorded a few times. The chain joins TRBV30 to TRBJ1-1, with a weak D call TRBD1 (6 bases). The V gene lost 5 bases and the J gene lost 1 base, with 11 bases spanning the gap. Germline V CDR1 and CDR2: GTSNPN, SVGIG (reference sequence). The CDR3 has 13 residues. The CDR3 DNA reads TGTGCCTGGGCCAAACAGGGGAACACTGAAGCTTTCTTT. It yields the protein CAWAKQGNTEAFF.